The 9 T cell receptor beta chains in this list originate from one sample, sequenced in a study of cytomegalovirus exposure and HLA in healthy donors (dated by TCRdb to 2016 to 2017). The library was produced with the immunoSEQ multiplex PCR assay. A mixture of 60 forward primers for TCR Vbeta segments and 13 reverse primers for TCR Jbeta segments was used in the multiplex PCR. In TCRdb, the immuneACCESS table is reduced to in-frame sequences with V and J assigned. These tables do not hold every clone; where another copy was compared, an unresolved V gene accounts for under half, and the others remain unexplained. The sample profile shows about 180,000 clones; roughly four fifths of them were found once. The ten biggest clones cover 4.9% of the sample. The sample consisted of PBMCs. The receptors were sampled from a woman between 18 and 29 years old in good health and CMV-seropositive.

The gene calls are TRBV28 and TRBJ1-2; 9 bases are a match to TRBD1. Germline CDR1 is MDHEN and CDR2 is SYDVKM. Trimming cost V 6 bases and J 2 bases; bases outside gene matches: 10. The CDR3 sequence is 16 residues long. As DNA, the CDR3 is TGTGCCAGCAGACACACCATGGGACAGGGAAACTATGGCTACACCTTC. Protein: CASRHTMGQGNYGYTF.

This chain joins TRBV6-6 and TRBJ2-1; 12 bases agree with TRBD1. This CDR3 is built from 16 residues. V trimming: 6 bases; J trimming: 8 bases; junction bases outside the gene matches: 11. CDR1 and CDR2 from the germline V gene are MNHNY and SVGAGI (reference sequence). CDR3 bases: TGTGCCAGCAGAACGCGATTAGGGACAGGGGGCTATGAGCAGTTCTTC. Its translation is CASRTRLGTGGYEQFF.

The chain joins TRBV4-1 to TRBJ2-7, with D perhaps TRBD2 (5 bases). This CDR3 has 14 residues. The germline V gene has CDR1 MGHRA and CDR2 YSYEKL. V dropped 1 base and J dropped 1 base, with 8 bases sitting between them. The CDR3 DNA reads TGCGCCAGCAGCCAAGGCGGGTGGTCCTACGAGCAGTACTTC. The encoded protein is CASSQGGWSYEQYF.

The chain is built from TRBV2 and TRBJ2-5; perhaps TRBD2 as D (5 bases). V lost 6 bases and J lost 3, with 14 bases in between. The germline gives CDR1 SNHLY, CDR2 FYNNEI. The CDR3 covers 14 residues. DNA for the CDR3: TGTGCCAGCAGGCCCGAACGGGGAAAAGAGACCCAGTACTTC. It encodes CASRPERGKETQYF.

The chain employs TRBV7-2 and TRBJ1-5; TRBD1 matches at 8 bases. The length of the CDR3 is 15 residues. V gave up 4 bases and J gave up 6 bases; unmatched junction bases: 8. Germline loops: CDR1 SGHTA, CDR2 FQGNSA. The DNA of the CDR3 is TGTGCCAGCAGCTCCGGACAGGGCGTGGTTCAGCCCCAGCATTTT. This sequence encodes CASSSGQGVVQPQHF. The whole variable domain, remainder taken from reference TRBV7-2 and TRBJ1-5, is GAGVSQSPSNKVTEKGKDVELRCDPISGHTALYWYRQSLGQGLEFLIYFQGNSAPDKSGLPSDRFSAERTGGSVSTLTIQRTQQEDSAVYLCASSSGQGVVQPQHFGDGTRLSIL.

The chain combines TRBV19 with TRBJ1-2; TRBD1 might be the D (5 bases). The germline CDR1 and CDR2 sequences are LNHDA and SQIVND (reference sequence). Trimming pared 10 bases from V and 0 bases from J, leaving 18 bases between. The CDR3 length is 15 residues. As DNA, the CDR3 is TGTGCCACCCTTAGGGATCCGGGGGCTAACTATGGCTACACCTTC. This gives the protein CATLRDPGANYGYTF.

The V and J genes are TRBV6-5 and TRBJ2-1; 7 bases are shared with TRBD1. V was pared by 2 bases and J by 5 bases, with 3 bases of the junction left unmatched. Per the germline V gene, CDR1 is MNHEY and CDR2 is SVGAGI. This CDR3 is built from 14 residues. This CDR3 is CASSYGTVNNEQFF. Here the CDR3 DNA reads TGTGCCAGCAGTTACGGGACAGTAAACAATGAGCAGTTCTTC.

The chain links TRBV5-4 to TRBJ1-2; possible D gene TRBD1, 5 bases. The CDR3 spans 16 residues. CDR1 and CDR2 from the germline V gene are SGHNT and YYREEE (reference sequence). V lost 5 bases and J 5 bases, leaving 22 bases between the germline ends. This CDR3 is CASRPPGRVGRYGYTF. Written as DNA, the CDR3 is TGTGCCAGCAGACCCCCCGGCAGGGTCGGGAGATATGGCTACACCTTC.

The chain joins TRBV15 to TRBJ1-2, with 9 nucleotides matching TRBD1. CDR3 size: 17 residues. Germline values: CDR1 LNHNV, CDR2 YYDKDF (reference sequence). V was pared by 0 bases and J by 6 bases, with 11 bases of the junction left unmatched. CDR3: CATSRDAVQGASHGYTF. CDR3 coding DNA: TGTGCCACCAGCAGAGATGCGGTACAGGGGGCGTCTCATGGCTACACCTTC.